This is a list of T cell receptor beta chains from one sample in a study of PD-1 blockade in classical Hodgkin lymphoma. Sequenced by immunoSEQ multiplex PCR; TCRdb stores in-frame clones only, minus some. The sample lists 100,000 to 130,000 clones; around 89% were seen once. The sequenced sample was peripheral blood mononuclear cells (PBMCs), obtained before the second cycle of nivolumab. The receptors here all came from a human donor with classical Hodgkin lymphoma. Each CDR3 is given with its conserved first and last residue. The D gene is left open where the match is weak. Part of the rows lack a size; the others show once, few, many or a class for expanded clones.

CDR3 DNA: TGTGCCAGCAGCTTAGCCCGGGACAGAACCTACGAGCAGTACTTC; CDR3 protein: CASSLARDRTYEQYF; V gene: TRBV7-2; J gene: TRBJ2-7; clone size: -; D gene: TRBD1
CDR3 DNA: TGTGCCAGCAGCTTAACCCAGACAGGTTATGAGCAGTTCTTC; CDR3 protein: CASSLTQTGYEQFF; V gene: TRBV11-2; J gene: TRBJ2-1; clone size: few; D gene: -
CDR3 DNA: TGTGCCAGCAGCTCCTATTCTTACTCCTCGAACCTAAGGACTGAAGCTTTCTTT; CDR3 protein: CASSSYSYSSNLRTEAFF; V gene: TRBV5-6; J gene: TRBJ1-1; clone size: -; D gene: -
CDR3 DNA: TGCAGCGCCCGGGAGGGGGGACTAGCGGATAACTACGAGCAGTACTTC; CDR3 protein: CSAREGGLADNYEQYF; V gene: TRBV29-1; J gene: TRBJ2-7; clone size: -; D gene: TRBD2
CDR3 DNA: TGTGCCAGCAGCTTAAGTGCGAGCGGGAGAGCCCCCTCCTACAATGAGCAGTTCTTC; CDR3 protein: CASSLSASGRAPSYNEQFF; V gene: TRBV7-8; J gene: TRBJ2-1; clone size: -; D gene: TRBD2
CDR3 DNA: TGTGCCAGCAGCTTCGGACTAGCGGGGACACAAGAGACCCAGTACTTC; CDR3 protein: CASSFGLAGTQETQYF; V gene: TRBV11-2; J gene: TRBJ2-5; clone size: -; D gene: TRBD2
CDR3 DNA: TGTGCCAGCAGCTTACTTTACGATAGGACAGACCAAGAGACCCAGTACTTC; CDR3 protein: CASSLLYDRTDQETQYF; V gene: TRBV28; J gene: TRBJ2-5; clone size: -; D gene: -
CDR3 DNA: TGCGCCAGCACCCTTGGGGGGACTAGCGGTTACACAGATACGCAGTATTTT; CDR3 protein: CASTLGGTSGYTDTQYF; V gene: TRBV5-1; J gene: TRBJ2-3; clone size: once; D gene: TRBD2
CDR3 DNA: TGTGCCAGCAGCTTAGTCGGGGGCAACAATGAGCAGTTCTTC; CDR3 protein: CASSLVGGNNEQFF; V gene: TRBV7-6; J gene: TRBJ2-1; clone size: -; D gene: -
CDR3 DNA: TGTGCCAGCAGCTTAGGCGGACAGCTTAACTATGGCTACACCTTC; CDR3 protein: CASSLGGQLNYGYTF; V gene: TRBV7-2; J gene: TRBJ1-2; clone size: -; D gene: -
CDR3 DNA: TGTGCCAGCAGCTCATGGGACAGAGAGACCCAGTACTTC; CDR3 protein: CASSSWDRETQYF; V gene: TRBV13; J gene: TRBJ2-5; clone size: -; D gene: TRBD1
CDR3 DNA: TGTGCCAGCAGCTTATCACTAGCGGGAGCATACGATGAGCAGTTCTTC; CDR3 protein: CASSLSLAGAYDEQFF; V gene: TRBV7-2; J gene: TRBJ2-1; clone size: -; D gene: TRBD2
CDR3 DNA: TGCGCCAGCAGCTTGGCCTCTAGCGGGAGGGCTAATGAGCAGTTCTTC; CDR3 protein: CASSLASSGRANEQFF; V gene: TRBV5-1; J gene: TRBJ2-1; clone size: -; D gene: TRBD2
CDR3 DNA: TGTGCCAGCAGCAAGCCTAGCGGTTCCTACGAGCAGTACTTC; CDR3 protein: CASSKPSGSYEQYF; V gene: TRBV21-1; J gene: TRBJ2-7; clone size: -; D gene: -
CDR3 DNA: TGTGCCAGCGGGGGAGGGGAAGAGACCCAGTACTTC; CDR3 protein: CASGGGEETQYF; V gene: TRBV5-4; J gene: TRBJ2-5; clone size: -; D gene: TRBD2
CDR3 DNA: TGCAGCGTTGAGGGGAGCGCAGATACGCAGTATTTT; CDR3 protein: CSVEGSADTQYF; V gene: TRBV29-1; J gene: TRBJ2-3; clone size: -; D gene: -